This T cell receptor (beta chain) originates from a study of control samples from healthy donors and cancer patients. V dropped 3 bases and J dropped 5 bases, with 8 bases sitting between them. Looked up from germline, CDR1 is GTSNPN and CDR2 is SVGIG (reference sequence). The CDR3 has 11 amino acids. Measured with immunoSEQ multiplex PCR; TCRdb has only the in-frame clones, and not every one. There are more than 85,000 clones in the sample; 85% to 90% occur only once, and less than 4% lies in the top ten. This chain uses TRBV30 with TRBJ2-7; D is uncertain. The source material was PBMCs. The sequence was obtained from a woman aged 55-70 years with lung cancer. CDR3 sequence: CAWRVGNEQYF. CDR3 coding DNA: TGTGCCTGGAGAGTGGGCAACGAGCAGTACTTC.